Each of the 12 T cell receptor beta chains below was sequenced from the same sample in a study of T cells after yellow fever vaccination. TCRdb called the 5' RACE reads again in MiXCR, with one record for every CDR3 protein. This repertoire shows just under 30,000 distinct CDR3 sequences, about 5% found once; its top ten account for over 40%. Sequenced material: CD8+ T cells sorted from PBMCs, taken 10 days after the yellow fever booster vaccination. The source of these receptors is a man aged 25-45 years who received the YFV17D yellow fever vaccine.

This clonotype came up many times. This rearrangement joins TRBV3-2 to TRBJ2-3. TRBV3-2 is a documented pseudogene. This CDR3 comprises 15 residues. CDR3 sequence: CASSYSASSTDTQYF. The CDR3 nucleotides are TGTGCCAGCAGTTACTCAGCTTCTAGCACAGATACGCAGTATTTT.

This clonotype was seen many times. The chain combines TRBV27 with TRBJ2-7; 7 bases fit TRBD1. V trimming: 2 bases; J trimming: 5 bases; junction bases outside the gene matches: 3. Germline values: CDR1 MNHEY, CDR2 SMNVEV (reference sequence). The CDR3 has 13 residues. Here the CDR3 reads CASSLGQGDEQYF. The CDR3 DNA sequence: TGTGCCAGCAGTTTAGGGCAGGGGGACGAGCAGTACTTC.

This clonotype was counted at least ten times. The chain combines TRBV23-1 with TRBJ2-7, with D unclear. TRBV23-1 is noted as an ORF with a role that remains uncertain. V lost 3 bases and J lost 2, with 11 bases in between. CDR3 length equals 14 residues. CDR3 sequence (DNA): TGCGCCAGCAGTCATCTGCTCCCTCCCTACGAGCAGTACTTC. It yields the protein CASSHLLPPYEQYF.

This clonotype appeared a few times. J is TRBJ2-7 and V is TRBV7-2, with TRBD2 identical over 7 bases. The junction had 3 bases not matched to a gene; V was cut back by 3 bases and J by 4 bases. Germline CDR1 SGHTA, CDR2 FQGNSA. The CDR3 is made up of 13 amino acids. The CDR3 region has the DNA TGTGCCAGCAGCTTCGCGGGAGAGTACGAGCAGTACTTC. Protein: CASSFAGEYEQYF.

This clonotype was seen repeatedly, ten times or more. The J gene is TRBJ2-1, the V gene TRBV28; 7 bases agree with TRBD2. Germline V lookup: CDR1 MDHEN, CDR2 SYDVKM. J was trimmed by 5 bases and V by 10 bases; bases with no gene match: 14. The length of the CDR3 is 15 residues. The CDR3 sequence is CATRSGAGGNNEQFF. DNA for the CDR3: TGTGCCACCAGAAGCGGGGCTGGGGGAAACAATGAGCAGTTCTTC.

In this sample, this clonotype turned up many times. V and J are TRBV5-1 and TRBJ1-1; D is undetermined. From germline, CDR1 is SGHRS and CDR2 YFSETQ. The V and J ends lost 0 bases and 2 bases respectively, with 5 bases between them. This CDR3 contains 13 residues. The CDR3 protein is CASSLGFNTEAFF. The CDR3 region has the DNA TGCGCCAGCAGCTTGGGGTTTAACACTGAAGCTTTCTTT. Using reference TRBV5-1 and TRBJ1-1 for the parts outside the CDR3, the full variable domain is KAGVTQTPRYLIKTRGQQVTLSCSPISGHRSVSWYQQTPGQGLQFLFEYFSETQRNKGNFPGRFSGRQFSNSRSEMNVSTLELGDSALYLCASSLGFNTEAFFGQGTRLTVV.

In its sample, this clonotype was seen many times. In DNA, the CDR3 is TGCGCCAGCAGTCCAACCCCCCTAGCGGGACCCCATACGCAGTATTTT. It is translated as CASSPTPLAGPHTQYF. The gene calls are TRBV4-1 and TRBJ2-3; the match to TRBD2 covers 9 bases. The V and J ends lost 6 bases and 7 bases, in that order; junction bases with no gene match: 14. Germline V gene data show CDR1 as MGHRA and CDR2 as YSYEKL. This CDR3 region has 16 residues.

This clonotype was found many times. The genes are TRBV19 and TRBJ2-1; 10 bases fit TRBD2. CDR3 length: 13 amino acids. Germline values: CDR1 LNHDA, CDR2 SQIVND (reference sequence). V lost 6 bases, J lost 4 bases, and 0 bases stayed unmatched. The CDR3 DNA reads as TGTGCCAGTAGACTAGCGGGGTACAATGAGCAGTTCTTC. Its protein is CASRLAGYNEQFF.

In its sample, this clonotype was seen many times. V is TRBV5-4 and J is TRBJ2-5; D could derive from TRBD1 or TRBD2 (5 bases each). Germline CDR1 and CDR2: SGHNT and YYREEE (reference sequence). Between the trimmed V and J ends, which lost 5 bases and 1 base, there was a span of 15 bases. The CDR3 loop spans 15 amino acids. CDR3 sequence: CASSESGTLQETQYF. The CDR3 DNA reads TGTGCCAGCAGTGAGTCAGGGACCCTCCAAGAGACCCAGTACTTC.

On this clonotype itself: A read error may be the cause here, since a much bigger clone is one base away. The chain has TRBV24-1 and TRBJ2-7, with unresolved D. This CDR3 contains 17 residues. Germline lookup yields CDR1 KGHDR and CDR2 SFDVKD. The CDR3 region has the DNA TGTGCCACCAGTGACGCATCGAAGGCTTCGAGCTCCTACAAGCAGTACTTC. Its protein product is CATSDASKASSSYKQYF.

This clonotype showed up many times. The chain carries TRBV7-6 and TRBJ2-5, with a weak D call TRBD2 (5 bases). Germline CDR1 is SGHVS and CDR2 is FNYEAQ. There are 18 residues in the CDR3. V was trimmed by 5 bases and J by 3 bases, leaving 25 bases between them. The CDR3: CASSPSPGLPSGKETQYF. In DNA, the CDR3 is TGTGCCAGCAGCCCAAGCCCAGGACTCCCCTCGGGAAAAGAGACCCAGTACTTC.

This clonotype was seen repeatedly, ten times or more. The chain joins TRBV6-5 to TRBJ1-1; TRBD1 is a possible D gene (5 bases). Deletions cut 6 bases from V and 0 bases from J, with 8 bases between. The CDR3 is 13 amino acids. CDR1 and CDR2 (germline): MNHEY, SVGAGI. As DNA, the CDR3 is TGTGCCAGCAGCACGACAGTGAACACTGAAGCTTTCTTT. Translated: CASSTTVNTEAFF.